These T cell receptor beta chains were read from a single sample in a study of shared clonotypes between healthy human individuals. Sequencing used immunoSEQ multiplex PCR; TCRdb keeps in-frame clones, though not all of them. This sample has about 1.1 million clones, with approximately 80% found just once. The sequenced material came from memory CD4+ T cells from PBMCs. These receptors came from a man aged 18 to 29 in good health. Some clones in this sample may be carry-over from other donors' samples. CDR3s include the opening cysteine and the closing phenylalanine or tryptophan. D genes are given only for firm matches. Not all rows give a size; the values are once, few, many and, for expanded clones, a class.

clone size: -; V gene: TRBV7-9; J gene: TRBJ1-2; D gene: -; CDR3 protein: CASSPELSGGYTF; CDR3 DNA: TGTGCCAGCAGCCCAGAGCTTTCCGGGGGCTACACCTTC
clone size: few; V gene: TRBV2; J gene: TRBJ2-3; D gene: TRBD2; CDR3 protein: CASSEGLAGKYADTQYF; CDR3 DNA: TGTGCCAGCAGTGAAGGGCTAGCGGGAAAGTATGCAGATACGCAGTATTTT
clone size: -; V gene: TRBV2; J gene: TRBJ1-3; D gene: -; CDR3 protein: CAGGRNSGNTIYF; CDR3 DNA: TGTGCCGGGGGACGGAACTCTGGAAACACCATATATTTT
clone size: -; V gene: TRBV4-1; J gene: TRBJ1-3; D gene: -; CDR3 protein: CASSHLGGFSGNTIYF; CDR3 DNA: TGCGCCAGCAGCCACCTGGGGGGGTTCTCTGGAAACACCATATATTTT
clone size: -; V gene: TRBV29-1; J gene: TRBJ2-1; D gene: TRBD2; CDR3 protein: CSVVLAGGYNEQFF; CDR3 DNA: TGCAGCGTTGTATTAGCGGGCGGCTACAATGAGCAGTTCTTC
clone size: once; V gene: TRBV15; J gene: TRBJ2-3; D gene: -; CDR3 protein: CATSSGRLGADTQYF; CDR3 DNA: TGTGCCACCAGCTCCGGGAGACTGGGGGCAGATACGCAGTATTTT
clone size: -; V gene: TRBV7-3; J gene: TRBJ1-1; D gene: -; CDR3 protein: CASSLTGVNTEAFF; CDR3 DNA: TGTGCCAGCAGCTTAACAGGAGTTAACACTGAAGCTTTCTTT
clone size: -; V gene: TRBV5-1; J gene: TRBJ2-2; D gene: TRBD2; CDR3 protein: CASSPGGNTGELFF; CDR3 DNA: TGCGCCAGCTCCCCGGGAGGGAACACCGGGGAGCTGTTTTTT
clone size: -; V gene: TRBV11-2; J gene: TRBJ2-3; D gene: -; CDR3 protein: CASSLVRAADTQYF; CDR3 DNA: TGTGCCAGCAGCTTAGTCAGGGCTGCAGATACGCAGTATTTT
clone size: -; V gene: TRBV12-2; J gene: TRBJ2-7; D gene: -; CDR3 protein: CAGSPAYEQYF; CDR3 DNA: TGTGCCGGGTCGCCGGCCTACGAGCAGTACTTC
clone size: -; V gene: TRBV7-2; J gene: TRBJ1-5; D gene: -; CDR3 protein: CASSDVDGRNQPQHF; CDR3 DNA: TGTGCCAGCAGCGATGTCGACGGACGAAATCAGCCCCAGCATTTT
clone size: -; V gene: TRBV30; J gene: TRBJ1-5; D gene: TRBD1; CDR3 protein: CAWSLDRDNQPQHF; CDR3 DNA: TGTGCCTGGAGTCTTGACAGGGACAATCAGCCCCAGCATTTT
clone size: -; V gene: TRBV5-1; J gene: TRBJ1-5; D gene: -; CDR3 protein: CASSLGRGTHQPQHF; CDR3 DNA: TGCGCCAGCAGCTTGGGGAGAGGGACCCACCAGCCCCAGCATTTT
clone size: -; V gene: TRBV7-9; J gene: TRBJ1-1; D gene: -; CDR3 protein: CASSLVRGPGAFF; CDR3 DNA: TGTGCCAGCAGCTTAGTAAGGGGCCCCGGGGCTTTCTTT
clone size: -; V gene: TRBV30; J gene: TRBJ1-1; D gene: -; CDR3 protein: CAWSSGRSNTEAFF; CDR3 DNA: TGTGCCTGGAGTAGCGGCAGGTCTAACACTGAAGCTTTCTTT
clone size: -; V gene: TRBV13; J gene: TRBJ1-6; D gene: -; CDR3 protein: CASSLGGNSYNSPLHF; CDR3 DNA: TGTGCCAGCAGCTTAGGAGGAAACTCCTATAATTCACCCCTCCACTTT
clone size: -; V gene: TRBV18; J gene: TRBJ1-2; D gene: -; CDR3 protein: CASSPFEGGLNYGYTF; CDR3 DNA: TGTGCCAGCTCACCGTTTGAAGGGGGATTGAACTATGGCTACACCTTC
clone size: -; V gene: TRBV6-5; J gene: TRBJ1-5; D gene: -; CDR3 protein: CASSRGGGQDQPQHF; CDR3 DNA: TGTGCCAGCAGCCGCGGTGGGGGGCAGGATCAGCCCCAGCATTTT
clone size: -; V gene: TRBV11-3; J gene: TRBJ1-2; D gene: -; CDR3 protein: CASSLRPGDCGYTF; CDR3 DNA: TGTGCCAGCAGCTTACGGCCAGGGGATTGTGGCTACACCTTC
clone size: -; V gene: TRBV18; J gene: TRBJ2-5; D gene: -; CDR3 protein: CASSPPGSLMETQYF; CDR3 DNA: TGTGCCAGCTCACCACCAGGATCGCTGATGGAGACCCAGTACTTC
clone size: -; V gene: TRBV2; J gene: TRBJ2-3; D gene: TRBD2; CDR3 protein: CATQRASGVSTDTQYF; CDR3 DNA: TGTGCCACCCAGCGGGCTAGCGGGGTTAGCACAGATACGCAGTATTTT
clone size: -; V gene: TRBV28; J gene: TRBJ1-2; D gene: TRBD1; CDR3 protein: CASSRDRGDRGYTF; CDR3 DNA: TGTGCCAGCAGCCGGGACAGGGGGGACCGGGGCTACACCTTC
clone size: -; V gene: TRBV6-5; J gene: TRBJ1-1; D gene: -; CDR3 protein: CASSYRLNTEAFF; CDR3 DNA: TGTGCCAGCAGTTATAGGTTGAACACTGAAGCTTTCTTT
clone size: -; V gene: TRBV7-2; J gene: TRBJ1-4; D gene: -; CDR3 protein: CASSLQHGATNEKLFF; CDR3 DNA: TGTGCCAGCAGCTTACAACACGGTGCAACTAATGAAAAACTGTTTTTT
clone size: -; V gene: TRBV12-5; J gene: TRBJ1-4; D gene: TRBD1; CDR3 protein: CATRQGCGEKLFF; CDR3 DNA: TGTGCTACTCGACAGGGTTGCGGCGAAAAACTGTTTTTT
clone size: -; V gene: TRBV4-3; J gene: TRBJ1-1; D gene: TRBD1; CDR3 protein: CASSHRTQGGTEAFF; CDR3 DNA: TGCGCCAGCAGCCACCGCACACAGGGGGGCACTGAAGCTTTCTTT